What follows are 9 T cell receptor beta chains derived from one specimen sequenced in a study of T cell repertoires in cytomegalovirus infection. TCRdb processed the reads anew with MiXCR; each CDR3 protein has one entry. The sample shows around 900,000 distinct CDR3 sequences, around 30% of them seen only once. Antigens for these TCRs are unknown. The sequencing here drew on cultured CD8+ T cells from PBMCs, taken from culture after CMV antigen stimulation. These receptors came from a human donor in good health (CMV status not recorded). Some clones in this sample may be carry-over from other donors' samples.

Ten or more counts support this clonotype. This chain links TRBV28 with TRBJ2-3, with 7 positions matching TRBD1. V shed 6 bases, J shed 0 bases, and the junction held 6 bases outside the gene matches. Per the germline V gene, CDR1 is MDHEN and CDR2 is SYDVKM. There are 15 residues in the CDR3. The CDR3 nucleotides read TGTGCCAGCAGCCGAGACAGGGCTAGCACAGATACGCAGTATTTT. Its translation is CASSRDRASTDTQYF.

This clonotype was seen repeatedly, ten times or more. The chain employs TRBV7-3 and TRBJ1-2; 10 bases line up with TRBD1. Germline lookup yields CDR1 SGHTA and CDR2 FQGTGA. V gave up 5 bases and J gave up 4 bases; unmatched junction bases: 1. This CDR3 comprises 13 residues. The CDR3 coding sequence is TGTGCCAGCAGCCGGGACAGGGGCTATGGCTACACCTTC. This encodes CASSRDRGYGYTF.

This clonotype appeared many times. The genes are TRBV7-8 and TRBJ1-5; no reliable D call. There are 14 residues in the CDR3. Trimming shortened V by 5 bases and J by 1 base, and 9 bases separated the two germline ends. From germline, CDR1 is SGHVS and CDR2 FQNEAQ. CDR3 DNA: TGTGCCAGCAGCCACCGGGAGAGCAATCAGCCCCAGCATTTT. Protein product: CASSHRESNQPQHF.

The chain is built from TRBV6-1 and TRBJ1-1, with TRBD1 identical over 7 bases. With V trimmed by 3 bases and J by 3 bases, 7 bases remained unmatched. CDR1 MNHNS and CDR2 SASEGT come from the germline V gene. CDR3 length: 15 amino acids. The CDR3 sequence: CASSDPQGTDTEAFF. The DNA for the CDR3 is TGTGCCAGCAGTGACCCACAGGGGACGGACACTGAAGCTTTCTTT.

The rearrangement uses TRBV4-1 and TRBJ1-1; 7 bases agree with TRBD1. The ends lost 0 bases at V and 6 bases at J; junction bases unmatched: 4. Germline V gene lookup returns CDR1 MGHRA and CDR2 YSYEKL. The CDR3 length is 14 residues. The CDR3 sequence is CASSQDYRGAEAFF. The CDR3 DNA reads as TGCGCCAGCAGCCAAGATTACAGGGGCGCTGAAGCTTTCTTT.

This clonotype has a single count. J is TRBJ1-5 and V is TRBV2; D unclear. The CDR3 is made up of 13 amino acids. Trimming left V 7 bases short and J 3 bases short, with 10 bases between. The germline CDR1 and CDR2 sequences are SNHLY and FYNNEI. DNA for the CDR3: TGTGCCAGCATGGGCAGGCCCAATCAGCCCCAGCATTTT. As protein: CASMGRPNQPQHF.

The chain employs TRBV4-2 and TRBJ1-1; 7 bases map to TRBD1. This CDR3 has 15 amino acids. Per the germline V gene, CDR1 is LGHNA and CDR2 is YNFKEQ. The V segment lost 2 bases and the J segment 1 base; nucleotides outside the gene matches: 4. In DNA, the CDR3 is TGTGCCAGCAGCCAACCGGGACAGAGGAACACTGAAGCTTTCTTT. This gives the protein CASSQPGQRNTEAFF.

This clonotype has just a few counts. CDR3 DNA: TGTGCCAGCACCCCTTCGACAGGGACCCATGAAGCTTTCTTT. It translates to CASTPSTGTHEAFF. The rearrangement joins TRBV6-5 to TRBJ1-1, with 7 positions matching TRBD1. The CDR3 extends over 14 amino acids. Germline trimming cut 7 bases from V and 7 bases from J; bases unmatched to any gene: 12. The germline V gene has CDR1 MNHEY and CDR2 SVGAGI.

Only a few counts were recorded for this clonotype. The chain is built from TRBV12-3 or TRBV12-4 and TRBJ1-1, with D tentatively TRBD1 (6 bases). This CDR3 has 17 residues. The V and J ends lost 6 bases and 3 bases respectively, with 23 bases between them. CDR3 nucleotide sequence: TGTGCCAGCAGCTCCCCTCCGTGGGGGGCAGGGGACACTGAAGCTTTCTTT. Protein sequence: CASSSPPWGAGDTEAFF.